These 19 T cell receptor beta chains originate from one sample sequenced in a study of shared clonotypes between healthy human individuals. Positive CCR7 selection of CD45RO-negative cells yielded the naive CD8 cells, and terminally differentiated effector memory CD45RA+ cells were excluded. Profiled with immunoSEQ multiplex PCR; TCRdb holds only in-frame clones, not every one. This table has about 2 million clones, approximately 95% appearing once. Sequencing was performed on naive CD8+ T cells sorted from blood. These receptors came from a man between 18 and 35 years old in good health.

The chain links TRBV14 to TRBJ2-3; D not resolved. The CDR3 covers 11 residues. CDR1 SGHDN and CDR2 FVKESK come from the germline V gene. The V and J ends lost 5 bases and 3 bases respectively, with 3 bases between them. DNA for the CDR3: TGTGCCAGCAGCGCTACAGATACGCAGTATTTT. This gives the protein CASSATDTQYF.

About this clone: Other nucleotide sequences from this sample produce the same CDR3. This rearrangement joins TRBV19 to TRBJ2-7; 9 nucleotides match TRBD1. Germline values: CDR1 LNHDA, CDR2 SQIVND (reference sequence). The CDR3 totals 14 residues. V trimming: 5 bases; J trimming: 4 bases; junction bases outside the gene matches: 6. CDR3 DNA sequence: TGTGCCAGTAGTGCCGGGACAGGGAGGTACGAGCAGTACTTC. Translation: CASSAGTGRYEQYF.

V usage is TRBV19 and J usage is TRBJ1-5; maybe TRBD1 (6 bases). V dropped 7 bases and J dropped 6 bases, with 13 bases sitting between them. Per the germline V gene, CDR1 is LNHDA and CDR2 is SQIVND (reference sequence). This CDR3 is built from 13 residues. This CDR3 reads CASTTNRVQPQHF. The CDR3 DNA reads TGTGCCAGTACCACAAACAGGGTTCAGCCCCAGCATTTT.

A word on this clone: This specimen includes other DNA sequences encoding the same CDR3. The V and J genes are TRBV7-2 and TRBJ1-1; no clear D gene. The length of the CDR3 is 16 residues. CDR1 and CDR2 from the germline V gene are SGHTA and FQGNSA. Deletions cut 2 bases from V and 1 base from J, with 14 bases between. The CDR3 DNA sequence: TGTGCCAGCAGCTTACCTAGCACGTTGGGGAACACTGAAGCTTTCTTT. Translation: CASSLPSTLGNTEAFF.

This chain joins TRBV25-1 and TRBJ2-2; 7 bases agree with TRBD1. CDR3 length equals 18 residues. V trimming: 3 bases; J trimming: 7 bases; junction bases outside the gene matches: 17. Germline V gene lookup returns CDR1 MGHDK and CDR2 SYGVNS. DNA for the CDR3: TGTGCCAGCAGTGATTCCCACCTTATTACAGGGGAGCTCGGGGAGCTGTTTTTT. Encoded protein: CASSDSHLITGELGELFF.

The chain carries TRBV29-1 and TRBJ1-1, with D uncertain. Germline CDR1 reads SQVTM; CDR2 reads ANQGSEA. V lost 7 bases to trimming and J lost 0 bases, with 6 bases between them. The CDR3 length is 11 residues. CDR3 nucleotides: TGCAGCGGAGAGATGAACACTGAAGCTTTCTTT. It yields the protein CSGEMNTEAFF.

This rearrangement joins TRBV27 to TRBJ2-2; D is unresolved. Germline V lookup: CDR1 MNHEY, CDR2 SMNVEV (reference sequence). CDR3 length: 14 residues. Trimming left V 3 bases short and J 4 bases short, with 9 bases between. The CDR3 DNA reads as TGTGCCAGCAGTTTTAGCAGCCCCACCGGGGAGCTGTTTTTT. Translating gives CASSFSSPTGELFF.

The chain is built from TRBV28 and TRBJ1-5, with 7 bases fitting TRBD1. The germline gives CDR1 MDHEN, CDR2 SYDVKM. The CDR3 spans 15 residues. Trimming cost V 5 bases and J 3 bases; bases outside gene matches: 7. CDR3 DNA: TGTGCCAGCAGTCACCCCGGGACAGACAATCAGCCCCAGCATTTT. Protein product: CASSHPGTDNQPQHF.

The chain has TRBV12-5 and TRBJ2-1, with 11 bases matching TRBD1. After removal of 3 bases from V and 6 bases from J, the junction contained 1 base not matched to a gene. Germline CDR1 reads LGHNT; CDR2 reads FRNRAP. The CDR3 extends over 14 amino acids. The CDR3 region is CASGLGTGGNEQFF. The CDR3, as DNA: TGTGCTAGTGGTTTAGGGACAGGGGGCAATGAGCAGTTCTTC. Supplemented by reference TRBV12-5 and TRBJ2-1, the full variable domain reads DARVTQTPRHKVTEMGQEVTMRCQPILGHNTVFWYRQTMMQGLELLAYFRNRAPLDDSGMPKDRFSAEMPDATLATLKIQPSEPRDSAVYFCASGLGTGGNEQFFGPGTRLTVL.

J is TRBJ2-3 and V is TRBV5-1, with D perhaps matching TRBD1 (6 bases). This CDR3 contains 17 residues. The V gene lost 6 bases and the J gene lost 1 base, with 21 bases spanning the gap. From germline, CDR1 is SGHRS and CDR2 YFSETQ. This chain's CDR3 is CASKEQGATTGTDTQYF. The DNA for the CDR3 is TGCGCCAGCAAAGAACAGGGAGCAACTACAGGCACAGATACGCAGTATTTT.

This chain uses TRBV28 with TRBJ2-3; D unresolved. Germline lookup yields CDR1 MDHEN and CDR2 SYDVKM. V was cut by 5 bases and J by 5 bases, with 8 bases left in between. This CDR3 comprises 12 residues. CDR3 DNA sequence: TGTGCCAGCAGTACCCCAAGAGATACGCAGTATTTT. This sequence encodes CASSTPRDTQYF.

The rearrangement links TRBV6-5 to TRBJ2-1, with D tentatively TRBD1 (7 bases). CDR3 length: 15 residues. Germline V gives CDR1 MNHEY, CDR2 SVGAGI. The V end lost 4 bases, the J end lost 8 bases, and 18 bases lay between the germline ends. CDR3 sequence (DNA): TGTGCCAGCAGTTTCCGACAGGGAGGATGGGATGAGCAGTTCTTC. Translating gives CASSFRQGGWDEQFF.

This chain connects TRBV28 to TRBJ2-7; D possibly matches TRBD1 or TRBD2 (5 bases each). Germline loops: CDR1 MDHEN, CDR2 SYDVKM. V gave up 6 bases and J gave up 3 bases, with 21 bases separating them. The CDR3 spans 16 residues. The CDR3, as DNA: TGTGCCAGCAGCGCCCTAGGGGCCCGGGGATTCTACGAGCAGTACTTC. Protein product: CASSALGARGFYEQYF.

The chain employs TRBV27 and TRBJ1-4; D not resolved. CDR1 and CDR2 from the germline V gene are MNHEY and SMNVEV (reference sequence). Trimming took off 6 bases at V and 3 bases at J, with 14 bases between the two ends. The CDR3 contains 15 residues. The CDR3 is CASSLVGGANEKLFF. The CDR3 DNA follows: TGTGCCAGCAGCTTGGTGGGAGGAGCTAATGAAAAACTGTTTTTT.

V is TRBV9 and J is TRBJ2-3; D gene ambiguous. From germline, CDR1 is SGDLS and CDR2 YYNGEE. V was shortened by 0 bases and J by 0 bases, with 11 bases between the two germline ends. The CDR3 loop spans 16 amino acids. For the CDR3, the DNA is TGTGCCAGCAGCGTAGCACAGTCTCCCAGCACAGATACGCAGTATTTT. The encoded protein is CASSVAQSPSTDTQYF. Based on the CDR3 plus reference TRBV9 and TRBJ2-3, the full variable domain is DSGVTQTPKHLITATGQRVTLRCSPRSGDLSVYWYQQSLDQGLQFLIQYYNGEERAKGNILERFSAQQFPDLHSELNLSSLELGDSALYFCASSVAQSPSTDTQYFGPGTRLTVL.

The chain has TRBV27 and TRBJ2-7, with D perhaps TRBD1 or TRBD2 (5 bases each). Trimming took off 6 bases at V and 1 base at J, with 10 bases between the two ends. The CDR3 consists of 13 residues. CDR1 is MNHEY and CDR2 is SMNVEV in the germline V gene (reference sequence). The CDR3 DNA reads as TGTGCCAGCAGGAGGGACGTATCCTACGAGCAGTACTTC. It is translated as CASRRDVSYEQYF.

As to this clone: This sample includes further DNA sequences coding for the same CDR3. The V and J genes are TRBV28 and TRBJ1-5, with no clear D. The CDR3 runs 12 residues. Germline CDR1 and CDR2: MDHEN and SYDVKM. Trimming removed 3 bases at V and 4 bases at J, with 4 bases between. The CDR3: CASSFVNQPQHF. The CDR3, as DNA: TGTGCCAGCAGTTTTGTGAATCAGCCCCAGCATTTT. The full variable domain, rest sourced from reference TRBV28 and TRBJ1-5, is DVKVTQSSRYLVKRTGEKVFLECVQDMDHENMFWYRQDPGLGLRLIYFSYDVKMKEKGDIPEGYSVSREKKERFSLILESASTNQTSMYLCASSFVNQPQHFGDGTRLSIL.

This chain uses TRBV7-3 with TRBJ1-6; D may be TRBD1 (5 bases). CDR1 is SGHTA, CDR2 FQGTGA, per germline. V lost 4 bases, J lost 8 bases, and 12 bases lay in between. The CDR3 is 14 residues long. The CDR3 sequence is CASSWGDGDSPLHF. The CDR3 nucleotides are TGTGCCAGCAGCTGGGGCGATGGGGATTCACCCCTCCACTTT.

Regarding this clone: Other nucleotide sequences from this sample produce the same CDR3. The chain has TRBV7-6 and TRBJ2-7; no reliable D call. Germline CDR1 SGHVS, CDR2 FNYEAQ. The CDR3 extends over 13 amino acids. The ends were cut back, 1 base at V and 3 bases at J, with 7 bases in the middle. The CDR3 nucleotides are TGTGCCAGCAGCTTAGACCCCAGCTACGAGCAGTACTTC. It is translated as CASSLDPSYEQYF.